This T cell receptor beta chain is drawn from a study of OX40 agonist ivuxolimab in advanced cancers. Study context: Partial response was recorded in three patients: one hepatocellular carcinoma and two cutaneous melanoma cases.

Details on this clone: Its target is unknown. The junction shows a germline mismatch at one end, possibly a read error.

This CDR3 has 14 amino acids. Germline loops: CDR1 MDHEN, CDR2 SYDVKM. The method was immunoSEQ multiplex PCR; TCRdb's version includes in-frame clones alone and lacks a portion of them. The sample has 35,000 to 40,000 clones; 65% to 90% are singletons. Study-wide findings and caveats: At 0.1 to 3.0 mg/kg and by week 6, CD4+ and CD8+ T cells in the blood had expanded clonally. Expanded clones belonging to CD8+ T cells outnumbered, on average, those of CD4+.

The receptor was isolated from an adult with an advanced solid tumor such as melanoma, head and neck, liver or kidney cancer. This specimen was CD4+ or CD8+ T cells sorted from blood, taken in a trial of the OX40 agonist ivuxolimab. The chain combines TRBV28 with TRBJ1-4; TRBD1 matches 12 bases. The CDR3 nucleotides are TGTGCCAGCAGCAGGGACAGGGGGCGCGGAACGGAGCTTTTT. This gives the protein CASSRDRGRGTELF.